The next 28 T cell receptor beta chains were all read from a single sample in a study of CD8 T cells in ankylosing spondylitis. Using its own MiXCR run on the 5' RACE reads, TCRdb lists one record per CDR3 protein. This table has about 140,000 distinct CDR3 sequences, 7.5% to 9.5% appearing once. The sequenced material came from synovial fluid, either unsorted or a sorted T cell fraction (not recorded which). Receptor source: a male donor with ankylosing spondylitis.

This clonotype was counted at least ten times. V gene TRBV11-2 combines with J gene TRBJ2-1; 10 positions match TRBD2. The germline gives CDR1 SGHAT, CDR2 FQNNGV. The CDR3 sequence is 14 residues long. V lost 3 bases, J lost 10 bases, and 6 bases stayed unmatched. The CDR3, as DNA: TGTGCCAGCAGCTTTGCTAGCGGGGGCATCGAGCAGTTCTTC. It is translated as CASSFASGGIEQFF.

The CDR3 region is CASSFGTVYYEQYF. CDR3 bases: TGTGCCAGCAGCTTCGGGACGGTTTACTACGAGCAGTACTTC. This chain uses TRBV7-8 with TRBJ2-7; D possibly uses TRBD1 or TRBD2 (5 bases each). The V end lost 3 bases, the J end lost 3 bases, and 12 bases lay between the germline ends. The CDR3 totals 14 residues. CDR1 SGHVS and CDR2 FQNEAQ come from the germline V gene. The whole variable domain, remainder taken from reference TRBV7-8 and TRBJ2-7, is GAGVSQSPRYKVAKRGQDVALRCDPISGHVSLFWYQQALGQGPEFLTYFQNEAQLDKSGLPSDRFFAERPEGSVSTLKIQRTQQEDSAVYLCASSFGTVYYEQYFGPGTRLTVT.

This clonotype was seen ten or more times. This chain uses TRBV7-2 with TRBJ1-5; no clear D. CDR3 length: 12 amino acids. With 0 bases removed from V and 9 bases from J, the gap between germline ends came to 6 bases. Germline V gene data show CDR1 as SGHTA and CDR2 as FQGNSA. The CDR3 spells CASSLARGPQHF. CDR3 in DNA: TGTGCCAGCAGCTTAGCGCGAGGGCCCCAGCATTTT.

This rearrangement joins TRBV15 to TRBJ2-5; D uncertain. Looked up from germline, CDR1 is LNHNV and CDR2 is YYDKDF (reference sequence). V was cut by 1 base and J by 2 bases, with 17 bases left in between. There are 17 residues in the CDR3. CDR3 nucleotide sequence: TGTGCCACCAGCAGAGGTCCCGGGCGGCAGAATCAAGAGACCCAGTACTTC. Its translation is CATSRGPGRQNQETQYF.

This clonotype was observed at least ten times. J is TRBJ2-3 and V is TRBV28, with D unclear. Germline assignment: CDR1 MDHEN and CDR2 SYDVKM. This CDR3 is 12 amino acids long. V was pared by 7 bases and J by 6 bases, with 11 bases between. The CDR3 is CASKPISDTQYF. The CDR3 DNA reads TGTGCCAGCAAGCCTATATCGGATACGCAGTATTTT. The complete variable domain, with remaining parts taken from reference TRBV28 and TRBJ2-3, reads DVKVTQSSRYLVKRTGEKVFLECVQDMDHENMFWYRQDPGLGLRLIYFSYDVKMKEKGDIPEGYSVSREKKERFSLILESASTNQTSMYLCASKPISDTQYFGPGTRLTVL.

This clonotype was picked up many times. CDR3 DNA: TGCAGCGCCGGCCCTGGACTAGCGGGGGGGGAGACCCAGTACTTC. Translation: CSAGPGLAGGETQYF. This chain joins TRBV29-1 and TRBJ2-5; 15 bases map to TRBD2. Germline CDR1 is SQVTM and CDR2 is ANQGSEA. The CDR3 is made up of 15 amino acids. Losses at the gene ends were 7 bases for V and 5 bases for J; bases not matched to a gene: 8.

The V gene is TRBV7-2, the J gene TRBJ2-2; D not certain. CDR3 length: 15 amino acids. The germline V gene has CDR1 SGHTA and CDR2 FQGNSA. V lost 0 bases to trimming and J lost 2 bases, with 7 bases between them. DNA for the CDR3: TGTGCCAGCAGCTTAGCGGGAACTAACACCGGGGAGCTGTTTTTT. Protein sequence: CASSLAGTNTGELFF.

This clonotype was detected ten times or more. The chain employs TRBV3-1 and TRBJ1-1; TRBD1 agrees at 9 bases. With V trimmed by 6 bases and J by 3 bases, 5 bases remained unmatched. The germline V gene encodes CDR1 LGHDT and CDR2 YNNKEL (reference sequence). This CDR3 spans 14 amino acids. The CDR3 nucleotides read TGTGCCAGCAGTCGAACAGGGGGCCACACTGAAGCTTTCTTT. It translates to CASSRTGGHTEAFF.

The genes are TRBV19 and TRBJ2-3; D is undetermined. The CDR3 runs 13 residues. Germline V gene data show CDR1 as LNHDA and CDR2 as SQIVND (reference sequence). V dropped 5 bases and J dropped 1 base, with 7 bases sitting between them. The CDR3 here is CASSHQGTDTQYF. CDR3 nucleotides: TGTGCCAGTAGTCATCAAGGCACAGATACGCAGTATTTT.

In its sample, this clonotype was seen once. CDR3 DNA: TGTGCCAGCAGCGTCAAATCGGGGGGCGAGCAGTACTTC. Translating gives CASSVKSGGEQYF. The chain couples TRBV7-9 to TRBJ2-7; 7 bases map to TRBD2. The V segment lost 5 bases and the J segment 6 bases; nucleotides outside the gene matches: 7. The CDR3 spans 13 residues. Germline CDR1 and CDR2: SEHNR and FQNEAQ (reference sequence).

This clonotype was seen more than once but under ten times. The genes are TRBV5-1 and TRBJ2-7, with 12 bases lining up with TRBD1. V lost 6 bases to trimming and J lost 6 bases; unmatched junction nucleotides: 10. Germline lookup yields CDR1 SGHRS and CDR2 YFSETQ. The CDR3 length is 15 residues. CDR3 nucleotides: TGCGCCAGCAAGGAGGGGGGACAGGGGGCTGGCGAGCAGTACTTC. It yields the protein CASKEGGQGAGEQYF.

This clonotype has ten or more counts. In DNA, the CDR3 is TGTGCCAGCAGCCAAGATCCGGACACCGGGGAGCTGTTTTTT. Residues: CASSQDPDTGELFF. The chain employs TRBV4-2 and TRBJ2-2; no clear D. Germline V gives CDR1 LGHNA, CDR2 YNFKEQ. CDR3 size: 14 residues. Deletions cut 0 bases from V and 3 bases from J, with 5 bases between.

This clonotype was seen at least ten times. This chain joins TRBV4-1 and TRBJ2-1; the match to TRBD2 covers 8 bases. CDR1 and CDR2 (germline): MGHRA, YSYEKL. The CDR3 is made up of 16 amino acids. V was clipped by 0 bases and J by 4 bases; unmatched bases: 5. Written as DNA, the CDR3 is TGCGCCAGCAGCCAAGACGGGAGGGCCGTTTACAATGAGCAGTTCTTC. Translated: CASSQDGRAVYNEQFF.

At least ten counts were recorded for this clonotype. V is TRBV7-2 and J is TRBJ1-2, with 9 bases matching TRBD1. Germline values: CDR1 SGHTA, CDR2 FQGNSA. J lost 4 bases, V lost 2 bases, and 5 bases had no gene match. The CDR3 is 15 residues long. The chain's CDR3 is CASSLPGTGSYGYTF. CDR3 bases: TGTGCCAGCAGCTTACCCGGGACAGGGTCCTATGGCTACACCTTC.

This clonotype was counted many times. The V and J genes are TRBV2 and TRBJ1-3; D is undetermined. The CDR3 has 14 amino acids. V shed 1 base and J shed 2 bases, with 6 bases lying between them. In germline, CDR1 is SNHLY, CDR2 FYNNEI. The CDR3 here is CASSEGTPGNTIYF. In nucleotides, the CDR3 is TGTGCCAGCAGTGAAGGGACTCCTGGAAACACCATATATTTT.

This clonotype has ten or more counts. The chain couples TRBV6-5 to TRBJ1-5; no clear D. The V end was cut by 2 bases, the J end by 10 bases, with 12 bases between. Germline CDR1 MNHEY, CDR2 SVGAGI. This CDR3 has 13 amino acids. CDR3 sequence (DNA): TGTGCCAGCAGTTACCAATCTGCAGGCCCCCAGCATTTT. It translates to CASSYQSAGPQHF.

This clonotype was counted at least ten times. This rearrangement joins TRBV15 to TRBJ2-1, with 11 bases fitting TRBD2. V was clipped by 1 base and J by 15 bases; unmatched bases: 8. Germline lookup yields CDR1 LNHNV and CDR2 YYDKDF (reference sequence). The CDR3 contains 14 residues. DNA for the CDR3: TGTGCCACCAGCAGAGTGAGTAGCGGGAGGGATCCGTTCTTC. Translating gives CATSRVSSGRDPFF.

In this sample, this clonotype turned up many times. The chain links TRBV6-1 to TRBJ2-1; D call uncertain. Trimming cost V 1 base and J 0 bases, with 10 bases left between them. CDR3 size: 16 residues. CDR1 is MNHNS, CDR2 SASEGT, per germline. The CDR3 coding sequence is TGTGCCAGCAGTGAAGGTTACCTTCTCTCCTACAATGAGCAGTTCTTC. Its translation is CASSEGYLLSYNEQFF.

The V call is TRBV5-1, the J call TRBJ1-1; maybe TRBD1 (5 bases). Germline assignment: CDR1 SGHRS and CDR2 YFSETQ. CDR3 length: 14 residues. Trimming removed 4 bases from V and 4 bases from J, with 14 bases in between. CDR3 protein: CASSTDRPTTEAFF. In nucleotides, the CDR3 is TGCGCCAGCAGCACCGACAGACCGACCACTGAAGCTTTCTTT.

This sequence joins TRBV7-2 and TRBJ1-6; a possible D gene is TRBD1 (5 bases). The V end was cut by 1 base, the J end by 9 bases, with 16 bases between. This CDR3 spans 16 amino acids. The germline V gene encodes CDR1 SGHTA and CDR2 FQGNSA. The CDR3 DNA reads as TGTGCCAGCAGCTTAGGTAACCCAGGGCTGGGTTCACCCCTCCACTTT. It translates to CASSLGNPGLGSPLHF.

This clonotype was counted between two and nine times. The chain is built from TRBV6-1 and TRBJ2-7; D ambiguous. CDR1 is MNHNS and CDR2 is SASEGT in the germline V gene. The CDR3 has 15 residues. With 3 bases removed from V and 2 bases from J, the gap between germline ends came to 14 bases. The CDR3 DNA follows: TGTGCCAGCAGTGACCCCCCAGTTGCTACCTACGAGCAGTACTTC. This gives the protein CASSDPPVATYEQYF.

Ten or more counts support this clonotype. The J gene is TRBJ1-1, the V gene TRBV5-1; tentative D call: TRBD1 (6 bases). Germline V gene lookup returns CDR1 SGHRS and CDR2 YFSETQ. Trimming removed 0 bases from V and 0 bases from J, with 15 bases in between. The CDR3 contains 17 residues. CDR3 amino acids: CASSLGGHRNMNTEAFF. In DNA form, the CDR3 reads TGCGCCAGCAGCTTGGGGGGGCACAGAAACATGAACACTGAAGCTTTCTTT.

This clonotype occurred many times. The chain joins TRBV15 to TRBJ1-4; no definite D call. The CDR3 consists of 16 residues. V lost 0 bases, J lost 3 bases, and 11 bases lay in between. Germline lookup yields CDR1 LNHNV and CDR2 YYDKDF (reference sequence). CDR3 in amino acids: CATSRDGRNPNEKLFF. CDR3 DNA: TGTGCCACCAGCAGAGATGGACGGAACCCTAATGAAAAACTGTTTTTT.

The V and J genes are TRBV20-1 and TRBJ2-5; 7 bases map to TRBD1. There are 13 residues in the CDR3. The V gene end was trimmed by 6 bases and the J gene end by 2 bases; junction bases not matched to a gene: 6. Per the germline V gene, CDR1 is DFQATT and CDR2 is SNEGSKA (reference sequence). CDR3 residues: CSASHRGQETQYF. CDR3 DNA: TGCAGTGCCAGCCACAGGGGTCAAGAGACCCAGTACTTC.

This clonotype occurred many times. J is TRBJ2-5 and V is TRBV29-1, with D unresolved. V lost 5 bases and J 0 bases, leaving 16 bases between the germline ends. There are 15 residues in the CDR3. CDR1 and CDR2 from the germline V gene are SQVTM and ANQGSEA. This chain's CDR3 is CSVYLATWDQETQYF. The CDR3 nucleotides are TGCAGCGTTTACCTCGCGACGTGGGACCAAGAGACCCAGTACTTC. The full variable domain, completed using reference TRBV29-1 and TRBJ2-5, is SAVISQKPSRDICQRGTSLTIQCQVDSQVTMMFWYRQQPGQSLTLIATANQGSEATYESGFVIDKFPISRPNLTFSTLTVSNMSPEDSSIYLCSVYLATWDQETQYFGPGTRLLVL.

This clonotype was counted ten times or more. The CDR3 nucleotides read TGTGCCAGCAGTCCCCCCGGCCTCCTTTTGGATGAGCAGTTCTTC. It yields the protein CASSPPGLLLDEQFF. The chain recombines TRBV28 with TRBJ2-1; no reliable D call. Between the trimmed V and J ends, which lost 5 bases and 8 bases, there was a span of 19 bases. Looked up from germline, CDR1 is MDHEN and CDR2 is SYDVKM. This CDR3 has 15 residues. Using reference TRBV28 and TRBJ2-1 for the parts outside the CDR3, the full variable domain is DVKVTQSSRYLVKRTGEKVFLECVQDMDHENMFWYRQDPGLGLRLIYFSYDVKMKEKGDIPEGYSVSREKKERFSLILESASTNQTSMYLCASSPPGLLLDEQFFGPGTRLTVL.

This clonotype was seen ten or more times. V and J are TRBV7-6 and TRBJ1-2; no firm D call. The germline CDR1 and CDR2 sequences are SGHVS and FNYEAQ. Between the trimmed V and J ends, which lost 5 bases and 1 base, there was a span of 11 bases. The CDR3 has 14 residues. The CDR3 spells CASSPRVYNYGYTF. The CDR3 region has the DNA TGTGCCAGCAGCCCTAGGGTGTATAACTATGGCTACACCTTC.

The chain employs TRBV7-8 and TRBJ2-5; 10 bases map to TRBD2. Trimming cost V 4 bases and J 4 bases; bases outside gene matches: 3. CDR3 length: 14 residues. Germline CDR1 and CDR2: SGHVS and FQNEAQ. As DNA, the CDR3 is TGTGCCAGCAGCTACTGGACTAGCGGAGAGACCCAGTACTTC. Translation: CASSYWTSGETQYF. The full variable domain, with the rest looked up from reference TRBV7-8 and TRBJ2-5, is GAGVSQSPRYKVAKRGQDVALRCDPISGHVSLFWYQQALGQGPEFLTYFQNEAQLDKSGLPSDRFFAERPEGSVSTLKIQRTQQEDSAVYLCASSYWTSGETQYFGPGTRLLVL.